The clone carrying this T cell receptor beta chain was detected ten times or more. Its antigen is not identified. From RNA transcripts, TCR beta CDR3 regions were amplified. When the TCR CDR3 underwent first-round RT-PCR, the HTBI primer set was used. TCRdb recomputed calls from the multiplex PCR reads with MiXCR, one row per CDR3 protein. In the table there are over 300,000 distinct CDR3 sequences, approximately 13% of which are singletons. Patients aged 18 to 65 had newly diagnosed hyperthyroidism lasting under 2 months. This sample stems from a study of T cells in Graves' hyperthyroidism and ophthalmopathy. Across the whole study: Peripheral blood was acquired at first diagnosis, ahead of any therapy whatsoever. Findings and caveats of the study: Most thyroid clonotypes expanded above 0.001 appeared in blood too. The model foresaw ophthalmopathy a median about 6.5 months prior to onset.

This CDR3 region has 16 residues. Between the trimmed V and J ends, which lost 0 bases and 1 base, there was a span of 10 bases. CDR1 is KGHSH and CDR2 is LQKENI in the germline V gene. The clonotype comes from a woman in her sixties with Graves' hyperthyroidism. Sequencing was done on a sample of blood. The chain is built from TRBV18 and TRBJ2-1; no firm D call. The CDR3 DNA sequence: TGTGCCAGCTCACCACCTAACTATAGGTCCTACAATGAGCAGTTCTTC. Translating it yields CASSPPNYRSYNEQFF.